These 5 T cell receptor beta chains originate from one sample sequenced in a study of T cell changes during pregnancy in multiple sclerosis. Data came from immunoSEQ multiplex PCR; TCRdb stores just in-frame clones and leaves some out. The sample lists about 42,000 clones, around 84% occurring once. Source: CD4+ T cells from peripheral blood mononuclear cells, taken before pregnancy. All receptors derive from a female donor with multiple sclerosis, enrolled in a pregnancy study.

The V and J genes are TRBV5-5 and TRBJ1-5; 8 bases map to TRBD1. The CDR3 covers 14 residues. Germline-derived CDR1 and CDR2 are SGHKS and YYEKEE (reference sequence). V was pared by 3 bases and J by 5 bases, with 4 bases of the junction left unmatched. The CDR3: CASSSRGLDQPQHF. The CDR3 nucleotides are TGTGCCAGCAGCTCCAGGGGGCTGGATCAGCCCCAGCATTTT.

The chain carries TRBV7-2 and TRBJ2-2, with a possible D match to TRBD1 (6 bases). This CDR3 spans 14 amino acids. CDR1 is SGHTA, CDR2 FQGNSA, per germline. V lost 3 bases to trimming and J lost 6 bases, with 11 bases between them. CDR3 nucleotide sequence: TGTGCCAGCAGCTTGCTCAGGGGTTCCGGGGAGCTGTTTTTT. Translated, it gives CASSLLRGSGELFF. The variable domain in full, with the rest retrieved from reference TRBV7-2 and TRBJ2-2, is GAGVSQSPSNKVTEKGKDVELRCDPISGHTALYWYRQSLGQGLEFLIYFQGNSAPDKSGLPSDRFSAERTGGSVSTLTIQRTQQEDSAVYLCASSLLRGSGELFFGEGSRLTVL.

V is TRBV5-8 and J is TRBJ2-1; D is perhaps TRBD1 (5 bases). Germline assignment: CDR1 SGHTS and CDR2 YDEGEE. This CDR3 has 14 amino acids. V lost 4 bases and J lost 6, with 14 bases in between. The CDR3 protein is CASSPGRAANEQFF. The CDR3 DNA reads as TGTGCCAGCAGCCCGGGCAGGGCAGCCAATGAGCAGTTCTTC. The entire variable domain, with the rest obtained from reference TRBV5-8 and TRBJ2-1, is as follows: EAGVTQSPTHLIKTRGQQATLRCSPISGHTSVYWYQQALGLGLQFLLWYDEGEERNRGNFPPRFSGRQFPNYSSELNVNALELEDSALYLCASSPGRAANEQFFGPGTRLTVL.

V is TRBV7-7 and J is TRBJ2-7, with D possibly TRBD2 on 6 matching bases. The CDR3 covers 14 residues. The germline V gene encodes CDR1 SSHAT and CDR2 FNYEAQ (reference sequence). V lost 5 bases and J 4 bases, leaving 15 bases between the germline ends. CDR3 loop: CASSAGVGGYEQYF. The CDR3 DNA is TGTGCCAGCAGCGCAGGAGTGGGGGGTTACGAGCAGTACTTC.

V usage is TRBV10-1 and J usage is TRBJ2-7; TRBD2 agrees at 11 bases. The germline V gene has CDR1 WNHNN and CDR2 SYGVQD (reference sequence). J gave up 2 bases and V 3 bases, and 6 bases lay outside the gene matches. The CDR3 spans 16 residues. As DNA, the CDR3 is TGCGCCAGCAGTGACCCCGGGACTAGCGGAACCTACGAGCAGTACTTC. Its protein is CASSDPGTSGTYEQYF.